What follows is one TCR beta chain and its context. Libraries were prepared by immunoSEQ multiplex PCR; TCRdb keeps only in-frame clonotypes and omits some of them. The sample lists roughly 250,000 clones; about 83% were seen once. The data were obtained in a study of Ad26.COV2.S vaccination and SARS-CoV-2 variants. Treatment of the sample: 15 to 20 received Ad26.COV2.S at low or high dose, single or two shots; about 5 received placebo; per-sample allocation not given. Samples were taken on day 63 after the first vaccine or placebo injection. Donation came from an adult in Boston who was aged 18-55 years. The specimen was peripheral blood, collected in a trial of Ad26.COV2.S vaccine versus placebo. The receptor was derived from a person aged 18-65 years who received the Ad26.COV2.S COVID-19 vaccine or a placebo.

In nucleotides, the CDR3 is TGTGCCAGCAGTTGGGGACAGGGAGGCGGCTACACCTTC. The encoded protein is CASSWGQGGGYTF. The chain recombines TRBV27 with TRBJ1-2; TRBD1 aligns across 9 bases. V dropped 4 bases and J dropped 8; count of bases not matched to a gene: 5. The CDR3 contains 13 residues. Germline assignment: CDR1 MNHEY and CDR2 SMNVEV (reference sequence).